These T cell receptor beta chains were read from a single sample in a study of regulatory T cells in long-lasting Graves disease. A single record per CDR3 protein comes from TCRdb applying MiXCR to the multiplex PCR reads. There are approximately 350,000 distinct CDR3 sequences in the sample; roughly a sixth occur only once, and 25% to 30% lies in the top ten. This same sample was also part of a study on T cells in Graves' hyperthyroidism and ophthalmopathy.

The sequencing here drew on peripheral blood mononuclear cells (PBMCs), taken at new diagnosis, from a patient treated with antithyroid drugs. The origin of the receptors is a man aged 40-49 years with Graves disease. Both conserved end residues are part of each CDR3. Each record gives: clone size, V gene, D gene, J gene, CDR3 protein, CDR3 DNA. The D gene is left open where the match is weak. Clone size, where shown, is once, few, many, or a class for clones that have expanded.

size: NA
V: TRBV19
D: NA
J: TRBJ2-2
CDR3: CASSIGLTGNTGELFF
DNA: TGTGCCAGTAGTATCGGACTAACGGGGAACACCGGGGAGCTGTTTTTT

size: NA
V: TRBV20-1
D: TRBD2
J: TRBJ2-2
CDR3: CSAREGGSTGELFF
DNA: TGCAGTGCTAGAGAGGGAGGGAGCACCGGGGAGCTGTTTTTT

size: NA
V: TRBV30
D: NA
J: TRBJ1-2
CDR3: CAWRSLGRHYGYTF
DNA: TGTGCCTGGAGGTCACTGGGAAGACACTATGGCTACACCTTC

size: few
V: TRBV2
D: NA
J: TRBJ2-1
CDR3: CASSLRTNNEQFF
DNA: TGTGCCAGCAGTCTTAGGACAAACAATGAGCAGTTCTTC

size: NA
V: TRBV27
D: TRBD1
J: TRBJ1-6
CDR3: CASSFRDRDNSPLHF
DNA: TGTGCCAGCAGTTTTAGGGACAGAGATAATTCACCCCTCCACTTT

size: many
V: TRBV7-3
D: NA
J: TRBJ2-2
CDR3: CASSQIGGDATGELFF
DNA: TGTGCCAGCAGCCAGATAGGGGGGGATGCCACCGGGGAGCTGTTTTTT

size: few
V: TRBV11-2
D: TRBD2
J: TRBJ2-1
CDR3: CASSRTSDYNEQFF
DNA: TGTGCCAGCAGCCGGACTAGTGATTACAATGAGCAGTTCTTC

size: few
V: TRBV15
D: TRBD2
J: TRBJ2-3
CDR3: CATSRVSGGPDTQYF
DNA: TGTGCCACCAGCAGAGTTAGCGGGGGACCAGATACGCAGTATTTT

size: many
V: TRBV14
D: TRBD2
J: TRBJ2-1
CDR3: CASSQVLRGVRFF
DNA: TGTGCCAGCAGCCAAGTCCTCCGGGGGGTCCGGTTCTTC

size: many
V: TRBV2
D: TRBD2
J: TRBJ2-7
CDR3: CASSEAGGSFSYEQYF
DNA: TGTGCCAGCAGTGAAGCGGGAGGGTCCTTCTCCTACGAGCAGTACTTC

size: NA
V: TRBV9
D: NA
J: TRBJ2-2
CDR3: CASSGHRNTGELFF
DNA: TGTGCCAGCAGCGGACACAGGAACACCGGGGAGCTGTTTTTT

size: many
V: TRBV7-2
D: TRBD1
J: TRBJ1-1
CDR3: CASSLVPGGNTEAFF
DNA: TGTGCCAGCAGCTTAGTGCCAGGGGGCAACACTGAAGCTTTCTTT

size: once
V: TRBV5-4
D: TRBD1
J: TRBJ2-3
CDR3: CASSPDRAGTDTQYF
DNA: TGTGCCAGCAGCCCGGACAGGGCGGGCACAGATACGCAGTATTTT

size: NA
V: TRBV19
D: NA
J: TRBJ2-2
CDR3: CASSQLPNTGELFF
DNA: TGTGCCAGTAGTCAACTCCCGAACACCGGGGAGCTGTTTTTT

size: many
V: TRBV11-2
D: NA
J: TRBJ1-1
CDR3: CASSFSEGSLNTEAFF
DNA: TGTGCCAGCAGCTTTAGTGAGGGTTCCTTGAACACTGAAGCTTTCTTT

size: NA
V: TRBV11-2
D: TRBD1
J: TRBJ2-7
CDR3: CASSPTGQGSYEQYF
DNA: TGTGCCAGCAGCCCCACAGGACAGGGGTCCTACGAGCAGTACTTC

size: many
V: TRBV2
D: TRBD1
J: TRBJ2-2
CDR3: CASSYRGQGTGELFF
DNA: TGTGCCAGCAGTTATAGGGGGCAGGGCACCGGGGAGCTGTTTTTT

size: many
V: TRBV12-3/TRBV12-4
D: NA
J: TRBJ2-2
CDR3: CASSLYLGSTGELFF
DNA: TGTGCCAGCAGTTTATATTTGGGGTCTACCGGGGAGCTGTTTTTT

size: many
V: TRBV28
D: NA
J: TRBJ2-7
CDR3: CASSRPLRREQYF
DNA: TGTGCCAGCAGCCGACCGTTGAGGCGGGAGCAGTACTTC

size: many
V: TRBV5-1
D: TRBD1
J: TRBJ1-6
CDR3: CASSQGTAYNSPLHF
DNA: TGCGCCAGCAGCCAAGGGACAGCGTATAATTCACCCCTCCACTTT

size: NA
V: TRBV5-1
D: NA
J: TRBJ1-1
CDR3: CASSGLSGAFF
DNA: TGTGCCAGCAGCGGCCTTTCAGGAGCTTTCTTT

size: NA
V: TRBV4-3
D: TRBD2
J: TRBJ2-6
CDR3: CASSQGEGSGANVLTF
DNA: TGCGCCAGCAGCCAAGGGGAGGGATCGGGGGCCAACGTCCTGACTTTC

size: many
V: TRBV6-1
D: NA
J: TRBJ1-4
CDR3: CASSPSDEKLFF
DNA: TGTGCCAGCAGTCCTAGCGATGAAAAACTGTTTTTT

size: many
V: TRBV2
D: NA
J: TRBJ2-5
CDR3: CASRTRRGGTPGKTQYF
DNA: TGTGCCAGCAGGACCCGAAGGGGGGGGACCCCGGGAAAGACCCAGTACTTC

size: many
V: TRBV12-3/TRBV12-4
D: NA
J: TRBJ1-1
CDR3: CASSLGPGRDRTEAFF
DNA: TGTGCCAGCAGTTTGGGACCGGGACGGGATCGAACTGAAGCTTTCTTT

size: many
V: TRBV28
D: NA
J: TRBJ2-4
CDR3: CASSLPPGRWNIQYF
DNA: TGTGCCAGCAGTTTACCTCCGGGACGGTGGAACATTCAGTACTTC

size: NA
V: TRBV7-2
D: TRBD1
J: TRBJ1-2
CDR3: CASSTRDRGRPYTF
DNA: TGTGCCAGCAGCACCAGGGACAGGGGGCGGCCCTACACCTTC

size: NA
V: TRBV5-1
D: TRBD1
J: TRBJ2-2
CDR3: CASSLARTGATGELFF
DNA: TGCGCCAGCAGCTTGGCGAGGACAGGGGCCACCGGGGAGCTGTTTTTT

size: many
V: TRBV11-2
D: NA
J: TRBJ2-1
CDR3: CASSLVRGGPWTYNEQFF
DNA: TGTGCCAGCAGCTTAGTTCGGGGCGGGCCCTGGACATACAATGAGCAGTTCTTC

size: NA
V: TRBV4-3
D: TRBD1
J: TRBJ2-7
CDR3: CASSQESDRQGVYEQYF
DNA: TGCGCCAGCAGCCAAGAGAGTGATCGACAGGGCGTATACGAGCAGTACTTC

size: few
V: TRBV30
D: TRBD1
J: TRBJ1-2
CDR3: CAGQEWVSNGYTF
DNA: TGTGCCGGACAGGAGTGGGTCTCGAATGGCTACACCTTC

size: many
V: TRBV11-2
D: NA
J: TRBJ2-3
CDR3: CASSRGAGAQDTQYF
DNA: TGTGCCAGCAGCCGTGGGGCGGGGGCGCAGGATACGCAGTATTTT

size: NA
V: TRBV11-1
D: NA
J: TRBJ2-7
CDR3: CASSLSSGPSYEQYF
DNA: TGTGCCAGCAGCTTATCCAGCGGGCCCTCCTACGAGCAGTACTTC

size: NA
V: TRBV6-2/TRBV6-3
D: TRBD2
J: TRBJ2-3
CDR3: CASSETSGGGWDTQYF
DNA: TGTGCCAGCAGTGAGACTAGCGGGGGGGGTTGGGATACGCAGTATTTT

size: many
V: TRBV5-1
D: TRBD2
J: TRBJ2-1
CDR3: CASSRGLARSNEQFF
DNA: TGCGCCAGCAGTAGGGGACTAGCCCGATCCAATGAGCAGTTCTTC

size: many
V: TRBV7-2
D: NA
J: TRBJ2-6
CDR3: CASSLGAGNGANVLTF
DNA: TGTGCCAGCAGCTTAGGGGCGGGGAACGGGGCCAACGTCCTGACTTTC

size: NA
V: TRBV12-3/TRBV12-4
D: NA
J: TRBJ2-5
CDR3: CASSPSWKETQYF
DNA: TGTGCCAGCAGTCCCAGTTGGAAAGAGACCCAGTACTTC

size: many
V: TRBV7-2
D: NA
J: TRBJ1-1
CDR3: CASIVVRGTEAFF
DNA: TGTGCCAGCATCGTTGTACGAGGCACTGAAGCTTTCTTT

size: NA
V: TRBV7-6
D: NA
J: TRBJ2-5
CDR3: CASSPIKYWETQYF
DNA: TGTGCCAGCAGCCCGATTAAGTACTGGGAGACCCAGTACTTC

size: many
V: TRBV12-3/TRBV12-4
D: NA
J: TRBJ2-5
CDR3: CASSFPGSRETQYF
DNA: TGTGCCAGCAGTTTCCCTGGAAGTAGAGAGACCCAGTACTTC

size: NA
V: TRBV12-3/TRBV12-4
D: TRBD1
J: TRBJ2-5
CDR3: CASSSLGTGRETQYF
DNA: TGTGCCAGCAGTTCCCTCGGGACAGGGAGAGAGACCCAGTACTTC

size: NA
V: TRBV3-1
D: TRBD2
J: TRBJ2-1
CDR3: CASSQELAGGEAVF
DNA: TGTGCCAGCAGCCAAGAACTAGCGGGGGGCGAGGCGGTCTTC

size: NA
V: TRBV7-6
D: NA
J: TRBJ2-3
CDR3: CASSPLGARTDTQYF
DNA: TGTGCCAGCAGCCCCCTTGGGGCTCGTACAGATACGCAGTATTTT

size: many
V: TRBV2
D: NA
J: TRBJ2-6
CDR3: CARSPSGGANVLTF
DNA: TGTGCCAGAAGCCCGAGCGGTGGGGCCAACGTCCTGACTTTC

size: few
V: TRBV24-1
D: NA
J: TRBJ2-5
CDR3: CATSEGPYQETQYF
DNA: TGTGCCACCAGTGAAGGACCGTACCAAGAGACCCAGTACTTC

size: many
V: TRBV7-3
D: NA
J: TRBJ1-1
CDR3: CASSTTAISTEAFF
DNA: TGTGCCAGCAGCACAACAGCGATTTCCACTGAAGCTTTCTTT

size: few
V: TRBV24-1
D: NA
J: TRBJ2-5
CDR3: CATSDRAVQETQYF
DNA: TGTGCCACCAGTGATCGGGCGGTCCAAGAGACCCAGTACTTC

size: many
V: TRBV18
D: NA
J: TRBJ2-3
CDR3: CASSPLLAGDTQYF
DNA: TGTGCCAGCTCACCACTGCTAGCCGGCGATACGCAGTATTTT

size: many
V: TRBV30
D: NA
J: TRBJ1-6
CDR3: CAWSRSESPLHF
DNA: TGTGCCTGGAGTCGGAGTGAATCACCCCTCCACTTT

size: NA
V: TRBV20-1
D: TRBD2
J: TRBJ2-5
CDR3: CGARKTSGGQETQYF
DNA: TGCGGTGCTAGGAAGACTAGCGGGGGTCAAGAGACCCAGTACTTC

size: NA
V: TRBV6-2/TRBV6-3
D: TRBD1
J: TRBJ1-5
CDR3: CASSYSDREGQPQHF
DNA: TGTGCCAGCAGTTACTCCGACAGGGAAGGTCAGCCCCAGCATTTT

size: few
V: TRBV6-2/TRBV6-3
D: NA
J: TRBJ1-4
CDR3: CASKGENEKLFF
DNA: TGTGCCAGCAAAGGGGAAAATGAAAAACTGTTTTTT

size: many
V: TRBV5-1
D: NA
J: TRBJ2-3
CDR3: CASSSRRPDTQYF
DNA: TGCGCCAGCAGCTCCCGCCGCCCGGATACGCAGTATTTT

size: NA
V: TRBV2
D: NA
J: TRBJ2-1
CDR3: CASSQMTGRASYNEQFF
DNA: TGTGCCAGCAGTCAGATGACTGGCAGGGCTTCCTACAATGAGCAGTTCTTC

size: many
V: TRBV2
D: NA
J: TRBJ2-1
CDR3: CASGEPWDEQFF
DNA: TGTGCCAGCGGGGAGCCTTGGGATGAGCAGTTCTTC

size: many
V: TRBV30
D: TRBD1
J: TRBJ1-3
CDR3: CAWTPGQGDTIYF
DNA: TGTGCCTGGACTCCGGGACAGGGCGACACCATATATTTT

size: many
V: TRBV27
D: NA
J: TRBJ2-7
CDR3: CASSLYGGPGLSEQYF
DNA: TGTGCCAGCAGTTTATATGGGGGACCAGGGCTTAGCGAGCAGTACTTC

size: few
V: TRBV20-1
D: TRBD1
J: TRBJ1-6
CDR3: CSAWTGGRYNSPLHF
DNA: TGCAGTGCTTGGACAGGGGGCCGTTATAATTCACCCCTCCACTTT

size: NA
V: TRBV7-3
D: TRBD2
J: TRBJ2-5
CDR3: CASSLSEAGGGETQYF
DNA: TGTGCCAGCAGCTTATCTGAGGCCGGGGGAGGGGAGACCCAGTACTTC